The clone carrying this T cell receptor beta chain was counted many times. Its antigen is still unknown. This sample stems from a study of T cells in Graves' hyperthyroidism and ophthalmopathy. Study findings and constraints: Ophthalmopathy stood apart from stable hyperthyroidism in a 13 V-J model.

TCR beta CDR3 regions were amplified from RNA. HTBI primers were employed in a first-round RT-PCR of the TCR CDR3. TCRdb independently ran MiXCR on the multiplex PCR reads; one entry per CDR3 protein. The sample holds 200,000 to 250,000 distinct CDR3 sequences, roughly 22% seen once. The CDR3 is 14 residues long. V lost 0 bases to trimming and J lost 2 bases, with 8 bases between them. Germline values: CDR1 SGDLS, CDR2 YYNGEE. Patients were excluded because of uncontrolled infection, other autoimmune disease, pregnancy or lactation. Material for sequencing was blood. This chain uses TRBV9 with TRBJ1-1; D remains ambiguous. The sequence derives from a woman aged 35 to 49 with Graves' ophthalmopathy. The CDR3 region has the DNA TGTGCCAGCAGCGTAGTTTCCGGTAACACTGAAGCTTTCTTT. Encoded protein: CASSVVSGNTEAFF.